The sample holds a few counts of the clone carrying this T cell receptor (beta chain). Antigen unknown. This record belongs to a study of T cells after yellow fever vaccination. Points from the study as a whole: Contaminating bulk clonotypes could be abundant in FACS-sorted repertoires. The secondary response showed a weaker magnitude and a faster peak, day 5 versus 15. Reappearance after the booster was observed for most primary-vaccination clones (roughly 97% CD4, just over 85% CD8).

TCRdb redid the calling of the 5' RACE reads with MiXCR, one entry per CDR3 protein. This table has hundreds of thousands of distinct CDR3 sequences, about 6.2% appearing once. The CDR3 spans 15 residues. Germline V CDR1 and CDR2: DFQATT, SNEGSKA (reference sequence). V lost 5 bases and J lost 2, with 16 bases in between. The rearrangement links TRBV20-1 to TRBJ2-1; D unresolved. The receptor was derived from a man aged 30 to 45 who received the YFV17D yellow fever vaccine. The sequenced sample was PBMCs, obtained 5 days after the yellow fever booster vaccination. CDR3 sequence: CSAPTFLTPYNEQFF. CDR3 DNA: TGCAGTGCTCCAACGTTCTTAACACCCTACAATGAGCAGTTCTTC.